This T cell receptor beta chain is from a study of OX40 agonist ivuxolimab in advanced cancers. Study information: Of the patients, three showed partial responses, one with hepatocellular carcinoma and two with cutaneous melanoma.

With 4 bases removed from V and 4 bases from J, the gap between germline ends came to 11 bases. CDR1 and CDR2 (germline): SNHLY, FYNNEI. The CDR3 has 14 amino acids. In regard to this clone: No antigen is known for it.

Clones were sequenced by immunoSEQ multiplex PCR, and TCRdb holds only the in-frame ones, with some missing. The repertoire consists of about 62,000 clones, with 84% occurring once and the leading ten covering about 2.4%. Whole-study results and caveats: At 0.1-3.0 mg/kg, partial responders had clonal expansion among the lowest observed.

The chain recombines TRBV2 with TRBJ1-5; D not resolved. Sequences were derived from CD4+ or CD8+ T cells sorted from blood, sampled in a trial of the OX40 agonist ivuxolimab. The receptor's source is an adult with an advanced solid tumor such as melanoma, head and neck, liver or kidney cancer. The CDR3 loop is CASSVGRENQPQHF. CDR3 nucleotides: TGTGCCAGCAGTGTTGGGAGGGAAAATCAGCCCCAGCATTTT.